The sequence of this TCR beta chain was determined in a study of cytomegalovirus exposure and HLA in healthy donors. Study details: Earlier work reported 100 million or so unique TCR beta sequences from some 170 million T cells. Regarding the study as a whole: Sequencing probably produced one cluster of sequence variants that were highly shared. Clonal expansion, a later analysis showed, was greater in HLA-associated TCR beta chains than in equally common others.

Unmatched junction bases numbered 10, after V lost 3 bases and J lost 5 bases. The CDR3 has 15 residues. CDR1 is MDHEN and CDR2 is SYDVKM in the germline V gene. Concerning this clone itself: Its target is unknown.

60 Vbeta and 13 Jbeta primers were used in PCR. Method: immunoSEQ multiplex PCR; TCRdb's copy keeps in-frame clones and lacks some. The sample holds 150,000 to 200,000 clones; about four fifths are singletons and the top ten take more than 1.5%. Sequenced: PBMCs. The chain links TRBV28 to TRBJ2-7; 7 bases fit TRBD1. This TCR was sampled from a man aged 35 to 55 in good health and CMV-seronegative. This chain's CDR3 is CASSLTNRGRNEQYF. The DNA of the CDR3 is TGTGCCAGCAGTTTGACAAACAGGGGTCGGAACGAGCAGTACTTC.